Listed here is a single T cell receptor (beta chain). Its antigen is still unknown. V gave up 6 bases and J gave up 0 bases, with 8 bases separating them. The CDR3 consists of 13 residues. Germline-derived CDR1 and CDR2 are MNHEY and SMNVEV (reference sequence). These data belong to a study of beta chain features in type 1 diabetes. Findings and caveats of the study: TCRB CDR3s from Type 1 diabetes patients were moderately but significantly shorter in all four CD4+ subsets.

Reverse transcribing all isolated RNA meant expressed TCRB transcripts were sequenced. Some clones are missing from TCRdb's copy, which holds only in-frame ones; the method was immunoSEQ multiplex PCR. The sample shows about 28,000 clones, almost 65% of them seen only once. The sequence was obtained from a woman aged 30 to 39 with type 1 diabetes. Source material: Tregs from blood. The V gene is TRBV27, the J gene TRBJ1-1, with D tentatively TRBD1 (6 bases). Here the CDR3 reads CASRSGVNTEAFF. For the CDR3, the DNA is TGTGCCAGCAGATCAGGGGTGAACACTGAAGCTTTCTTT.